The 16 T cell receptor beta chains given below trace back to one sample, sequenced in a study of shared clonotypes between healthy human individuals. TCRdb keeps only in-frame clones here, not all; method: immunoSEQ multiplex PCR. The table shows over a million clones, with approximately 98.5% occurring only once. The sample taken for sequencing was naive CD4+ T cells sorted from blood. The subset: CD45RA+ positively selected. These receptor sequences come from a young man in good health.

The V call is TRBV5-1, the J call TRBJ2-5; D remains unclear. The CDR3 is made up of 14 amino acids. CDR1 SGHRS and CDR2 YFSETQ come from the germline V gene. Trimming pared 0 bases from V and 5 bases from J, leaving 11 bases between. The CDR3 nucleotides read TGCGCCAGCAGCTTGGCGCTGGGTGGTGAGACCCAGTACTTC. This translates into CASSLALGGETQYF.

This chain uses TRBV5-1 with TRBJ2-1, with 14 bases that match TRBD2. The J segment lost 10 bases and the V segment lost 4 bases, leaving 7 bases of the junction unmatched. This CDR3 region has 15 residues. Germline values: CDR1 SGHRS, CDR2 YFSETQ. CDR3 DNA: TGCGCCAGCAGCCAGGGACTAGCGGGAGCGGGCGAGCAGTTCTTC. The encoded protein is CASSQGLAGAGEQFF.

V usage is TRBV14 and J usage is TRBJ2-7; D might be TRBD2 (6 bases). CDR3 size: 15 residues. Trimming cost V 0 bases and J 3 bases, with 12 bases left between them. Germline CDR1 and CDR2: SGHDN and FVKESK. The CDR3 loop reads CASSQEAGYFYEQYF. The DNA of the CDR3 is TGTGCCAGCAGCCAAGAGGCGGGATACTTCTACGAGCAGTACTTC.

V usage is TRBV19 and J usage is TRBJ2-1; weak D call: TRBD2 (5 bases). From germline, CDR1 is LNHDA and CDR2 SQIVND (reference sequence). Between the trimmed V and J ends, which lost 7 bases and 1 base, there was a span of 20 bases. There are 17 residues in the CDR3. CDR3 region: CASTHGYGKSSYNEQFF. In DNA, the CDR3 is TGTGCCAGTACCCACGGCTACGGGAAGTCGTCCTACAATGAGCAGTTCTTC.

This clone came up once. The gene calls are TRBV28 and TRBJ1-2; D uncertain. The V and J ends lost 2 bases and 5 bases respectively, with 12 bases between them. CDR1 and CDR2 from the germline V gene are MDHEN and SYDVKM. This CDR3 is 14 amino acids long. CDR3 in DNA: TGTGCCAGCAGTTTAGGGCGACTCCAATATGGCTACACCTTC. As protein: CASSLGRLQYGYTF.

The gene calls are TRBV11-2 and TRBJ2-7, with no clear D. The CDR3 loop spans 16 amino acids. Trimming cost V 4 bases and J 4 bases, with 20 bases left between them. Germline V gene sequence: CDR1 SGHAT, CDR2 FQNNGV. The CDR3 spells CASSSFVRVLPYEQYF. CDR3 DNA: TGTGCCAGCAGCTCTTTTGTTCGGGTCCTTCCTTACGAGCAGTACTTC.

V is TRBV7-8 and J is TRBJ1-1; possible D gene TRBD1, 5 bases. In germline, CDR1 is SGHVS, CDR2 FQNEAQ. V was pared by 1 base and J by 11 bases, with 23 bases between. The CDR3 is made up of 16 amino acids. The DNA of the CDR3 is TGTGCCAGCAGCTTAGGGGCGGTGGGACTTTCCACCAGGGCTTTCTTT. This sequence encodes CASSLGAVGLSTRAFF.

The genes are TRBV6-4 and TRBJ2-2; 15 bases are shared with TRBD2. Germline CDR1 and CDR2: MRHNA and SNTAGT. The CDR3 loop spans 16 amino acids. J gave up 6 bases and V 5 bases, and 4 bases lay outside the gene matches. The CDR3 protein is CASSSGLAGGAGELFF. The CDR3 DNA sequence: TGTGCCAGCAGTTCCGGACTAGCGGGAGGGGCCGGGGAGCTGTTTTTT.

The V call is TRBV5-1, the J call TRBJ2-2, with 7 bases lining up with TRBD1. V lost 1 base to trimming and J lost 6 bases; unmatched junction nucleotides: 6. CDR1 and CDR2 from the germline V gene are SGHRS and YFSETQ. The CDR3 runs 15 residues. CDR3 sequence reads: CASSLYGRGSGELFF. CDR3 nucleotide sequence: TGCGCCAGCAGCTTGTACGGCAGGGGGTCCGGGGAGCTGTTTTTT.

This chain connects TRBV5-1 to TRBJ1-5, with D tentatively TRBD1 (5 bases). CDR3 size: 18 residues. The germline V gene has CDR1 SGHRS and CDR2 YFSETQ. Deletions cut 4 bases from V and 0 bases from J, with 20 bases between. The DNA for the CDR3 is TGCGCCAGCAGCCCCGGGGAGGGACGGGGATATAGCAATCAGCCCCAGCATTTT. Translated: CASSPGEGRGYSNQPQHF.

The chain couples TRBV2 to TRBJ1-1; D is unresolved. V was cut by 5 bases and J by 2 bases, with 15 bases left in between. This CDR3 has 15 residues. From germline, CDR1 is SNHLY and CDR2 FYNNEI. In DNA, the CDR3 is TGTGCCAGCAGTCACCGGGCAGGTGGTAACACTGAAGCTTTCTTT. This gives the protein CASSHRAGGNTEAFF.

The rearrangement links TRBV5-1 to TRBJ2-7; 14 bases are shared with TRBD2. The germline gives CDR1 SGHRS, CDR2 YFSETQ. After removal of 5 bases from V and 2 bases from J, the junction contained 9 bases not matched to a gene. This CDR3 spans 17 amino acids. CDR3 nucleotides: TGCGCCAGCAGTAGAGGACTAGCGGGAGGCCTCCCCTACGAGCAGTACTTC. Translation: CASSRGLAGGLPYEQYF.

The chain carries TRBV4-1 and TRBJ2-3; D might be TRBD1 (6 bases). Germline loops: CDR1 MGHRA, CDR2 YSYEKL. Trimming pared 1 base from V and 2 bases from J, leaving 13 bases between. The CDR3 length is 16 residues. CDR3 DNA sequence: TGCGCCAGCAGCCAAGTACCAGGGGCCCCCACAGATACGCAGTATTTT. This gives the protein CASSQVPGAPTDTQYF.

V gene TRBV4-1 combines with J gene TRBJ2-6, with D perhaps being TRBD1 or TRBD2 (5 bases each). Germline V gene lookup returns CDR1 MGHRA and CDR2 YSYEKL. V shed 4 bases and J shed 4 bases, with 20 bases lying between them. The CDR3 extends over 18 amino acids. CDR3 coding DNA: TGCGCCAGCAGCCCAGACCCTACAGGCCCGGGAGGGGCCAACGTCCTGACTTTC. It encodes CASSPDPTGPGGANVLTF.

This chain connects TRBV5-5 to TRBJ1-1; a weak D match, TRBD1 (5 bases). The ends were cut back, 4 bases at V and 2 bases at J, with 15 bases in the middle. The CDR3 length is 15 residues. The germline gives CDR1 SGHKS, CDR2 YYEKEE (reference sequence). The CDR3 is CASSRDPGGNTEAFF. The CDR3, as DNA: TGTGCCAGCAGCCGGGACCCGGGGGGAAACACTGAAGCTTTCTTT.

The chain recombines TRBV15 with TRBJ2-5; D unclear. The V gene's germline CDR1 is LNHNV and CDR2 YYDKDF (reference sequence). This CDR3 has 13 amino acids. V lost 6 bases, J lost 1 base, and 9 bases lay in between. CDR3 sequence: CATSIRRQETQYF. CDR3 coding DNA: TGTGCCACCAGTATACGGCGCCAAGAGACCCAGTACTTC.